This paragraph covers one T cell receptor (beta chain) sequence. Both subsets, CD45RA+ naive and CD45RA-negative memory, were split from the CD4+ cells. The sample comes from a study of shared clonotypes between healthy human individuals. Germline V gives CDR1 SNHLY, CDR2 FYNNEI. V shed 6 bases and J shed 0 bases, with 12 bases lying between them. This CDR3 spans 15 amino acids. Authors' processing steps: There were no quality scores in the junction-only immunoSEQ sequences, so filtering differed. Method: immunoSEQ multiplex PCR; TCRdb's copy keeps in-frame clones and lacks some. Clonal size and the V and J genes are those of that table, whereas D and trimming came from the DNA. The data contain under 850,000 clones, roughly two thirds of them singletons.

This TCR derives from a woman in her thirties in good health. The chain carries TRBV2 and TRBJ2-1; no clear D. Sequencing input: memory CD4+ T cells sorted from blood. The subset is: CD45RA-negative fraction. CDR3 residues: CASSQVGGSYNEQFF. The CDR3 nucleotides are TGTGCCAGCAGCCAAGTGGGCGGCTCCTACAATGAGCAGTTCTTC. The full variable domain, with the rest looked up from reference TRBV2 and TRBJ2-1, is EPEVTQTPSHQVTQMGQEVILRCVPISNHLYFYWYRQILGQKVEFLVSFYNNEISEKSEIFDDQFSVERPDGSNFTLKIRSTKLEDSAMYFCASSQVGGSYNEQFFGPGTRLTVL.